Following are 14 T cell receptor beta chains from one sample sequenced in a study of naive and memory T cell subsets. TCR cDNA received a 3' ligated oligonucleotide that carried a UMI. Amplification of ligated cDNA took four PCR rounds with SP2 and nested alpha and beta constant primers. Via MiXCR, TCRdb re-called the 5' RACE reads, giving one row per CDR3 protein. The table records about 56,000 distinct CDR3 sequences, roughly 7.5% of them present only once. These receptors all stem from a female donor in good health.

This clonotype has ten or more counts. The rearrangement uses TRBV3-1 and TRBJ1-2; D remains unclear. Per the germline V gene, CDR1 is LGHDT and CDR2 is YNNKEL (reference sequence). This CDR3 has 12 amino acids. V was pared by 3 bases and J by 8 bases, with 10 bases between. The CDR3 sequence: CASSHKYWGYTF. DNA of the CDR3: TGTGCCAGCAGCCACAAGTACTGGGGCTACACCTTC.

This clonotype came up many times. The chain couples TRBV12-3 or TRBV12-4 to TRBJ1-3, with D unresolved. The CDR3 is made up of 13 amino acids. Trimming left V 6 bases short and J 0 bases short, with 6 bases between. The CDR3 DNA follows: TGTGCCAGCAGGGGATACTCTGGAAACACCATATATTTT. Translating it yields CASRGYSGNTIYF.

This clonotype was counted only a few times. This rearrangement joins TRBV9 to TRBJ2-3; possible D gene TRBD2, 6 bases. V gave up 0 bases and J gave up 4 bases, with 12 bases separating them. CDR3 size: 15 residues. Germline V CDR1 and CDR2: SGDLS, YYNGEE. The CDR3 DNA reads TGTGCCAGCAGCGTAGGGAGGGCGGGTGCAGATACGCAGTATTTT. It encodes CASSVGRAGADTQYF. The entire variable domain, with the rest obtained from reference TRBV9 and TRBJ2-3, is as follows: DSGVTQTPKHLITATGQRVTLRCSPRSGDLSVYWYQQSLDQGLQFLIQYYNGEERAKGNILERFSAQQFPDLHSELNLSSLELGDSALYFCASSVGRAGADTQYFGPGTRLTVL.

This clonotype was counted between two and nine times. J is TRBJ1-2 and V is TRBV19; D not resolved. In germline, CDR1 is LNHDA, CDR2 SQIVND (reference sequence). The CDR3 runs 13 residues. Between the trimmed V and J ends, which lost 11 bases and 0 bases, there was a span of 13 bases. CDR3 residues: CAGSAGSNYGYTF. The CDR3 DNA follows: TGTGCCGGATCAGCAGGTTCTAACTATGGCTACACCTTC. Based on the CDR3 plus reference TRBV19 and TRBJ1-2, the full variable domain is DGGITQSPKYLFRKEGQNVTLSCEQNLNHDAMYWYRQDPGQGLRLIYYSQIVNDFQKGDIAEGYSVSREKKESFPLTVTSAQKNPTAFYLCAGSAGSNYGYTFGSGTRLTVV.

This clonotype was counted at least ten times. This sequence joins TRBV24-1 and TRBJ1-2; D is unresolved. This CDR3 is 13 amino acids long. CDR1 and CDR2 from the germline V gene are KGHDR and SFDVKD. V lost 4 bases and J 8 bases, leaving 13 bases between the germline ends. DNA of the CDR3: TGTGCCACCAGTGAGGCAGGCTATGAGGGCTACACCTTC. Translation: CATSEAGYEGYTF.

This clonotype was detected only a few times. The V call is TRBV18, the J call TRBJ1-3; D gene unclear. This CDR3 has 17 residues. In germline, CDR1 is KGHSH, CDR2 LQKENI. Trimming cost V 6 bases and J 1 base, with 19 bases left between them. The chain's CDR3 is CASSPVSLLGSGNTIYF. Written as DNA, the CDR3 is TGTGCCAGCTCCCCGGTTTCGCTCCTGGGTTCTGGAAACACCATATATTTT.

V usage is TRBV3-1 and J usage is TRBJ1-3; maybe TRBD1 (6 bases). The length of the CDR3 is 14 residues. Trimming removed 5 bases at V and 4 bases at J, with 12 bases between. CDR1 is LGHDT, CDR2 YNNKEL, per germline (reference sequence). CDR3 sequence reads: CASSLQGRGNTIYF. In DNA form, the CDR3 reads TGTGCCAGCAGCTTACAGGGAAGAGGAAACACCATATATTTT.

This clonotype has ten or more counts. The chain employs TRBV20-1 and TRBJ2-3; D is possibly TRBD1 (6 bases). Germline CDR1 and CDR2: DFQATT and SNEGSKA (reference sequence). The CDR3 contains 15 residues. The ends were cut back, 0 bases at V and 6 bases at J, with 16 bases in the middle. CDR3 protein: CSARDFTGSWDTQYF. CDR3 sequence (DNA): TGCAGTGCTAGAGATTTTACAGGGTCGTGGGATACGCAGTATTTT.

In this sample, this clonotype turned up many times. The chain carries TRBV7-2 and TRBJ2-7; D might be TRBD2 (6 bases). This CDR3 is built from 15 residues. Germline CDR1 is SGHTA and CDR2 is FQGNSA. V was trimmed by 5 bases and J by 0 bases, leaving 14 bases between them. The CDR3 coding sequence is TGTGCCAGCAGCCCAACGGGACTCCTCTCCTACGAGCAGTACTTC. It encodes CASSPTGLLSYEQYF. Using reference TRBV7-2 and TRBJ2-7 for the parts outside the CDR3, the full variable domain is GAGVSQSPSNKVTEKGKDVELRCDPISGHTALYWYRQSLGQGLEFLIYFQGNSAPDKSGLPSDRFSAERTGGSVSTLTIQRTQQEDSAVYLCASSPTGLLSYEQYFGPGTRLTVT.

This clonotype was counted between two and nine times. CDR3 region: CASRSGTGYGYTF. In DNA form, the CDR3 reads TGTGCCAGCAGGTCCGGGACAGGATATGGCTACACCTTC. This chain joins TRBV6-5 and TRBJ1-2; 8 bases are a match to TRBD1. The CDR3 is 13 amino acids. Germline-derived CDR1 and CDR2 are MNHEY and SVGAGI. Trimming at V came to 6 bases and at J to 5 bases, leaving 5 bases not matched to a gene.

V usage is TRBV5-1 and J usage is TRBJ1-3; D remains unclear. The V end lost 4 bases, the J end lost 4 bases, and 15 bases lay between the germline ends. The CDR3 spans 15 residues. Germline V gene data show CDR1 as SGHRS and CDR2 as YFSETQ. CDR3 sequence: CASSLDTQRGNTIYF. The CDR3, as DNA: TGCGCCAGCAGCCTAGACACCCAGAGGGGAAACACCATATATTTT.

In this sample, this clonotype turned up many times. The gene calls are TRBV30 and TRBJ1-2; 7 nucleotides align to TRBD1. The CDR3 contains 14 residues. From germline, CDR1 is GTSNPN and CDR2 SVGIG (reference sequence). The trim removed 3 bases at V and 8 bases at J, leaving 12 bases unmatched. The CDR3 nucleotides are TGTGCCTGGAGCACCGGGACAGCTGGGGGAGGCTACACCTTC. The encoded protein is CAWSTGTAGGGYTF.

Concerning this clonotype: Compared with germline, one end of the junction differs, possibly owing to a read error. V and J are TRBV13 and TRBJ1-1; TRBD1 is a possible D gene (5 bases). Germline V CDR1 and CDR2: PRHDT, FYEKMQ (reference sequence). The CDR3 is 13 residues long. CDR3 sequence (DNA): TGCGCCAGCAGCCGTATTATGAACAGGGAAGCTTTCTTT. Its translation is CASSRIMNREAFF.

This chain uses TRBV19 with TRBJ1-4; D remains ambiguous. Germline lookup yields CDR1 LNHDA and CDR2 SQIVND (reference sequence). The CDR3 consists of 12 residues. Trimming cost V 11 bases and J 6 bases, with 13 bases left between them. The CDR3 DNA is TGTGCCGCCCGGGCTTGGGATGAAAAACTGTTTTTT. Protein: CAARAWDEKLFF.